This T cell receptor (beta chain) derives from a study of blood T cell repertoires in COVID-19. In the study overall: Researchers got acute and convalescent COVID-19 samples from the United States, Italy and Spain. The analysed material was cDNA or gDNA that came from T cells, B-cell-depleted T cells, or PBMCs.

Authors' processing steps: Estimated nucleated cell counts came from reference gene primer amplification. Using immunoSEQ multiplex PCR, the repertoire was profiled, and TCRdb retains in-frame clones only, with some absent. The DNA gave D and trimming, while V, J and clone size come from that table. In the table there are about 150,000 clones, 65% to 85% of which are singletons. The sequencing sample was made of peripheral blood. The sequence came from a man aged 45-60 years with active or convalescent COVID-19.

In nucleotides, the CDR3 is TGTGCCAGCAGCTCAAGGACGGAGGTCTATAATTCACCCCTCCACTTT. Amino acids: CASSSRTEVYNSPLHF. The chain couples TRBV3-1 (or the pseudogene TRBV3-2) to TRBJ1-6; no reliable D call. The germline V and J ends were trimmed by 5 bases and 3 bases, with 14 bases remaining between them. Germline CDR1 and CDR2: LGHDT and YNNKEL (reference sequence). This CDR3 contains 16 residues.